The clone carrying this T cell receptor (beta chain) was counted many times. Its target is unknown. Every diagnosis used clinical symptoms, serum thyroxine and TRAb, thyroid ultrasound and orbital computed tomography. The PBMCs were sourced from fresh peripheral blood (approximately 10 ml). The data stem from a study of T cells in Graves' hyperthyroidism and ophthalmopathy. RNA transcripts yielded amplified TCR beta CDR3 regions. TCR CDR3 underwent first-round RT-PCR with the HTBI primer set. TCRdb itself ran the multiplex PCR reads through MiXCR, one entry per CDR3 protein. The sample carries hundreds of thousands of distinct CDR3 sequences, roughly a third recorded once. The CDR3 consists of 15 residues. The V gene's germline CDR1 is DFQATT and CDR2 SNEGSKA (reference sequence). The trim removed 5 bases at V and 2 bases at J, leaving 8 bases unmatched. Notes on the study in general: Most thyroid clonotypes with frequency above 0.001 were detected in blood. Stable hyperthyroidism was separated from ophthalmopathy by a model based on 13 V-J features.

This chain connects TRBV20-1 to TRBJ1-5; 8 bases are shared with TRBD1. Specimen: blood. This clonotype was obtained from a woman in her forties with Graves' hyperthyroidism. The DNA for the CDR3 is TGCAGTGCTGGACAGGGAATGGGTGGCAATCAGCCCCAGCATTTT. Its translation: CSAGQGMGGNQPQHF.